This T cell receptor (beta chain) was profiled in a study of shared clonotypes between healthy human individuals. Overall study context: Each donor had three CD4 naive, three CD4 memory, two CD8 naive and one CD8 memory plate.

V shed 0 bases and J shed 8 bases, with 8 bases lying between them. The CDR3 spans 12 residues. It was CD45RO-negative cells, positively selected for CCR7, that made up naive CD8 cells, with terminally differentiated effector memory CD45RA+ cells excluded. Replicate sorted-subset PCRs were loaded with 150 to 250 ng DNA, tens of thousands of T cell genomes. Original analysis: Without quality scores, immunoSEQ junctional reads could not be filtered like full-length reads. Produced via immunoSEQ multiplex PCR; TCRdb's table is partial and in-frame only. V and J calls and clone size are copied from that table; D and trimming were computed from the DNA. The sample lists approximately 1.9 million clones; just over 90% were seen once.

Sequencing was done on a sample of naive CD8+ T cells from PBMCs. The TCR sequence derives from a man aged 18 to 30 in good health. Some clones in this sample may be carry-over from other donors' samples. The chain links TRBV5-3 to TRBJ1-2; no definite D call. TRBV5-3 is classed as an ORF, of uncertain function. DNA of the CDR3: TGTGCCAGAAGCTTGGAAGGAGTCGGCTACACCTTC. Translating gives CARSLEGVGYTF.